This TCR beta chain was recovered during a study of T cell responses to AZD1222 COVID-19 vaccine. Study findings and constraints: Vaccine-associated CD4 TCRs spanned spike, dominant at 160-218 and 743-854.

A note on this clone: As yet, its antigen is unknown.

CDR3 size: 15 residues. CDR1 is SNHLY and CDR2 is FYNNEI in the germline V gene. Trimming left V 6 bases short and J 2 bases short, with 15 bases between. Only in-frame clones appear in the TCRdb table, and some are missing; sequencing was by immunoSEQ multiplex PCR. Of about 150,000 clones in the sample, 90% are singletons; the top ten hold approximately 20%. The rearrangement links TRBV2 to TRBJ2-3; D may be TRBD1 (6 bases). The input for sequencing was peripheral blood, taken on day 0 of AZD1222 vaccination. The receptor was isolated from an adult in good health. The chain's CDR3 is CASSVRDIPTDTQYF. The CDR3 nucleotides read TGTGCCAGCAGCGTAAGGGACATCCCCACAGATACGCAGTATTTT.